This T cell receptor (beta chain) was found in a study of blood T cell repertoires in COVID-19. Profiled with immunoSEQ multiplex PCR; TCRdb holds only in-frame clones, not every one. The table has more than 110,000 clones, more than 80% seen once. The V gene's germline CDR1 is MDHEN and CDR2 SYDVKM. J lost 6 bases, V lost 8 bases, and 10 bases had no gene match. This CDR3 contains 15 residues. The sample consisted of PBMCs or T cells enriched from blood (not recorded which). The TCR originated in a man between 45 and 60 years old who had recovered from COVID-19. The J gene is TRBJ1-6, the V gene TRBV28, with 7 bases fitting TRBD1. The CDR3 loop reads CASQTGVMGNSPLHF. Written as DNA, the CDR3 is TGTGCCAGCCAAACAGGGGTTATGGGTAATTCACCCCTCCACTTT.